The present T cell receptor (beta chain) was sequenced within a study of T cell responses to AZD1222 COVID-19 vaccine. Study observations and caveats: Baseline antibody screening turned up just a handful of seropositive AZD1222 recipients. Among vaccine-associated CD4 TCRs, coverage spanned spike, with dominance at 160-218 and 743-854. Donors were largely white British and mainly female; clonal diversity was possibly underestimated.

CDR1 and CDR2 (germline): MNHEY, SMNVEV (reference sequence). V dropped 2 bases and J dropped 2; count of bases not matched to a gene: 3. The CDR3 spans 15 residues. Some clones are missing from TCRdb's copy, which holds only in-frame ones; the method was immunoSEQ multiplex PCR. The sample has some 120,000 clones, less than 90% seen once. Concerning this clone itself: Its target is not known.

The starting material was peripheral blood, obtained on day 0 of AZD1222 vaccination. The chain combines TRBV27 with TRBJ1-5, with 7 bases matching TRBD1. The source of this sequence is an adult in good health. This chain's CDR3 is CASSLDDRGNQPQHF. CDR3 DNA sequence: TGTGCCAGCAGTTTAGACGACAGGGGCAATCAGCCCCAGCATTTT.